A selection of T cell receptor beta chains follows, all from one sample in a study of pediatric ulcerative colitis. Using immunoSEQ multiplex PCR, the repertoire was profiled, and TCRdb retains in-frame clones only, with some absent. The sample comprises fewer than 13,000 clones, around four fifths of which are singletons, and under 5% rests with the top ten. The sequenced material came from gut tissue. These receptors originate from a girl aged 10-17 years who was a control in a study of pediatric ulcerative colitis. Both conserved end residues are part of each CDR3. The D gene is left open where the match is weak. Size tells how often a clone was seen (once, few, many) or the class of an expanded clone, and some rows leave it out.

TRBV4-2	NA	TRBJ2-3	TRBD2	CASSQGRERTDTQYF	TGTGCCAGCAGCCAAGGGCGGGAGCGGACAGATACGCAGTATTTT
TRBV2	NA	TRBJ2-3	TRBD2	CASSPSRERVDTQYF	TGTGCCAGCAGTCCCTCGCGGGAGAGGGTAGATACGCAGTATTTT
TRBV29-1	NA	TRBJ1-2	NA	CSVEDRGTANSNYGYTF	TGCAGCGTTGAAGATAGAGGTACAGCGAATTCTAACTATGGCTACACCTTC
TRBV2	NA	TRBJ2-3	TRBD2	CASQLAGVTDTQYF	TGTGCCAGCCAACTAGCGGGAGTTACAGATACGCAGTATTTT
TRBV5-6	NA	TRBJ2-7	NA	CASSLVTGEEAYEQYF	TGTGCCAGCAGCTTGGTTACAGGCGAAGAGGCCTACGAGCAGTACTTC
TRBV5-1	NA	TRBJ1-1	NA	CASSRGQPNTEAFF	TGCGCCAGCAGCCGCGGACAGCCGAACACTGAAGCTTTCTTT
TRBV25-1	NA	TRBJ1-1	TRBD1	CASSARLTGSGTEAFF	TGTGCCAGCAGTGCTCGACTGACAGGGAGCGGCACTGAAGCTTTCTTT
TRBV2	few	TRBJ1-1	NA	CASSGPGKNTEAFF	TGTGCCAGCAGTGGACCAGGGAAGAACACTGAAGCTTTCTTT
TRBV7-9	NA	TRBJ1-1	NA	CASSPEVMNTEAFF	TGTGCCAGCAGCCCAGAAGTAATGAACACTGAAGCTTTCTTT
TRBV18	once	TRBJ1-4	NA	CASSRQNLATNEKLFF	TGTGCCAGCTCAAGGCAGAACCTTGCAACTAATGAAAAACTGTTTTTT
TRBV27	NA	TRBJ2-7	NA	CASRVSEGFDEQYF	TGTGCCAGCAGGGTTTCGGAGGGGTTCGACGAGCAGTACTTC
TRBV4-2	once	TRBJ2-6	NA	CASSQGHMDSGANVLTF	TGTGCCAGCAGCCAAGGCCACATGGACTCTGGGGCCAACGTCCTGACTTTC
TRBV6-5	NA	TRBJ2-7	NA	CASSNPQVYEQYF	TGTGCCAGCAGTAACCCACAGGTCTACGAGCAGTACTTC